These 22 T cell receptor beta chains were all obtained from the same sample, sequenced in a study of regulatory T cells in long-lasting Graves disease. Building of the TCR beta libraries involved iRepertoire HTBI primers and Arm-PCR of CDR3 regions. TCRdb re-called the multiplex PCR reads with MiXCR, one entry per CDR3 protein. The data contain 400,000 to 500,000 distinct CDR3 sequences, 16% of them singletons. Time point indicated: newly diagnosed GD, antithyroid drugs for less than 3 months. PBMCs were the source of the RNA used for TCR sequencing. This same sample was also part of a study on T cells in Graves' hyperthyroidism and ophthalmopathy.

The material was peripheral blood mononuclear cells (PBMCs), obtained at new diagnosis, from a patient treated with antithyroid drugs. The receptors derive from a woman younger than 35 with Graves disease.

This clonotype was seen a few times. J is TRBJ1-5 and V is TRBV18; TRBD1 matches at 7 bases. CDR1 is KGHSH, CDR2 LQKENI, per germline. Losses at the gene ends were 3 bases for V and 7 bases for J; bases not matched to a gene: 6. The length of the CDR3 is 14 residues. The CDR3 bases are TGTGCCAGCTCACCTGACAGGGCTTCCCAGCCCCAGCATTTT. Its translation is CASSPDRASQPQHF. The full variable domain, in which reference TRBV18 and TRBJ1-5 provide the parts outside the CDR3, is NAGVMQNPRHLVRRRGQEARLRCSPMKGHSHVYWYRQLPEEGLKFMVYLQKENIIDESGMPKERFSAEFPKEGPSILRIQQVVRGDSAAYFCASSPDRASQPQHFGDGTRLSIL.

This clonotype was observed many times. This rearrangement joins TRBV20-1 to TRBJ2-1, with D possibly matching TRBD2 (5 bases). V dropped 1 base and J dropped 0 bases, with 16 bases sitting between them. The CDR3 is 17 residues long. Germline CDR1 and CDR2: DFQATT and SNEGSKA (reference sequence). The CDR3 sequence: CSARGPGYPSSYNEQFF. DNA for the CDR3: TGCAGTGCTAGAGGCCCGGGGTACCCGAGCTCCTACAATGAGCAGTTCTTC.

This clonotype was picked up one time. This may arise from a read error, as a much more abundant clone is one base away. The CDR3 here is CASSPFPGQESSYNSPLHF. The CDR3 bases are TGTGCCAGCAGTCCATTTCCGGGACAGGAAAGCTCCTATAATTCACCCCTCCACTTT. The chain joins TRBV28 to TRBJ1-6; 8 nucleotides align to TRBD1. Germline V gene sequence: CDR1 MDHEN, CDR2 SYDVKM. V gave up 5 bases and J gave up 0 bases; unmatched junction bases: 12. CDR3 length: 19 amino acids. Based on the CDR3 plus reference TRBV28 and TRBJ1-6, the full variable domain is DVKVTQSSRYLVKRTGEKVFLECVQDMDHENMFWYRQDPGLGLRLIYFSYDVKMKEKGDIPEGYSVSREKKERFSLILESASTNQTSMYLCASSPFPGQESSYNSPLHFGNGTRLTVT.

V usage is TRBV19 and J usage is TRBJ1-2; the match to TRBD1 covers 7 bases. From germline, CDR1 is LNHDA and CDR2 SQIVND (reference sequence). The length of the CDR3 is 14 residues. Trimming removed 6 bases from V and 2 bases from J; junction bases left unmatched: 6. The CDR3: CASRRDRLNYGYTF. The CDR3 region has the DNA TGTGCCAGTAGAAGGGACAGACTAAACTATGGCTACACCTTC.

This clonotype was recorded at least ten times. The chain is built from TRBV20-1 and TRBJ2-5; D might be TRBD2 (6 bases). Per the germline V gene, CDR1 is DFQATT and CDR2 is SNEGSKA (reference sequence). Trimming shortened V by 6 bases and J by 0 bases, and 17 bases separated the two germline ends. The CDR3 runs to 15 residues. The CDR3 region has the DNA TGCAGTGCCCCCCGGTATGGGGGGAACCAAGAGACCCAGTACTTC. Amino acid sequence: CSAPRYGGNQETQYF.

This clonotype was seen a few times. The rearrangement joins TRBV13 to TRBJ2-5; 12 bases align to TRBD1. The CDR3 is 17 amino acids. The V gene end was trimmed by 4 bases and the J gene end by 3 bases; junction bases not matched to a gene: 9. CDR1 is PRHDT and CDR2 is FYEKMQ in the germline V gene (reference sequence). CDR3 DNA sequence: TGTGCCAGCAGCTCGCGCCGGGACAGGGGGCGAAAAGAGACCCAGTACTTC. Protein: CASSSRRDRGRKETQYF.

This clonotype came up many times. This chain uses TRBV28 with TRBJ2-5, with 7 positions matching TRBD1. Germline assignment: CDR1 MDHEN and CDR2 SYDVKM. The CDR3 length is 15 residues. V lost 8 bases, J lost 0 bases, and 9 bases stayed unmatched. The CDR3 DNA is TGTGCCAGCCTCCCCGGCAGGGGGTACCAAGAGACCCAGTACTTC. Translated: CASLPGRGYQETQYF.

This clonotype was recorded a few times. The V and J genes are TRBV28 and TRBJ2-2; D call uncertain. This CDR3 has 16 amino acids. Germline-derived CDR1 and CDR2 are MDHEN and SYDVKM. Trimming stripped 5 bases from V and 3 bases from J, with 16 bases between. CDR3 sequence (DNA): TGTGCCAGCAGTCCCCTGGGCAGCGATGACACCGGGGAGCTGTTTTTT. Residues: CASSPLGSDDTGELFF. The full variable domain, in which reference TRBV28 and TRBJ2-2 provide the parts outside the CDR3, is DVKVTQSSRYLVKRTGEKVFLECVQDMDHENMFWYRQDPGLGLRLIYFSYDVKMKEKGDIPEGYSVSREKKERFSLILESASTNQTSMYLCASSPLGSDDTGELFFGEGSRLTVL.

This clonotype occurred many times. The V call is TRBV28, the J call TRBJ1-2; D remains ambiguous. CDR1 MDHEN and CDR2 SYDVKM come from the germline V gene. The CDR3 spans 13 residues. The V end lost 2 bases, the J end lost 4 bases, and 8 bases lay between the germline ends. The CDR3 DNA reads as TGTGCCAGCAGTTTAACGGGGTCCTATGGCTACACCTTC. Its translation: CASSLTGSYGYTF.

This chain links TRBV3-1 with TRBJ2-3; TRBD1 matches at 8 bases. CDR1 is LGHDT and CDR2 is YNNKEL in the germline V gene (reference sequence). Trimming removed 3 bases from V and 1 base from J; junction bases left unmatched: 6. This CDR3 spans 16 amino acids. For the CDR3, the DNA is TGTGCCAGCAGCCAGCGGCCGGGACAGGGCACAGATACGCAGTATTTT. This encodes CASSQRPGQGTDTQYF.

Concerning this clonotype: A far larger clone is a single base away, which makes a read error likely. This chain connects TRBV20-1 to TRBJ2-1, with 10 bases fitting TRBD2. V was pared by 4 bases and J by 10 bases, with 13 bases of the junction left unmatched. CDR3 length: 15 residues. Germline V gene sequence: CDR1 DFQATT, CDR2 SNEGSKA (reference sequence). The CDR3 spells CSAKFSGRSPYEQFF. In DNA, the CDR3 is TGCAGTGCTAAATTTAGCGGGAGGTCCCCCTACGAGCAGTTCTTC.

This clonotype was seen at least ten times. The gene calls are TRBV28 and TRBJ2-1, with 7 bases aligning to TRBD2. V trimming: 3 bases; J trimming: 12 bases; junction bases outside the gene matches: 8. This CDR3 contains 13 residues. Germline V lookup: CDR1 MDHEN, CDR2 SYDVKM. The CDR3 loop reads CASSFFTSASQFF. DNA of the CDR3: TGTGCCAGCAGTTTCTTTACTAGCGCCTCGCAGTTCTTC.

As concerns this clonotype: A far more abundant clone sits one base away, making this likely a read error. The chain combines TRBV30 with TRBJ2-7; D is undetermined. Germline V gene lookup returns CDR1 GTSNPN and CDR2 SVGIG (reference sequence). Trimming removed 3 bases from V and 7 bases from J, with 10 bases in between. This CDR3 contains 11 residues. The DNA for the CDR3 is TGTGCCTGGAGCGATGACCATGAGCAGTACTTC. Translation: CAWSDDHEQYF.

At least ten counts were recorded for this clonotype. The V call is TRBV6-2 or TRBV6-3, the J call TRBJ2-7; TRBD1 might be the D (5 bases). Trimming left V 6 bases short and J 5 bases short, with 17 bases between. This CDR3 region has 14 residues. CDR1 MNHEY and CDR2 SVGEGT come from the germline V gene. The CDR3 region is CASSPGHSADEQYF. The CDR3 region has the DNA TGTGCCAGCAGCCCCGGACACTCCGCCGACGAGCAGTACTTC.

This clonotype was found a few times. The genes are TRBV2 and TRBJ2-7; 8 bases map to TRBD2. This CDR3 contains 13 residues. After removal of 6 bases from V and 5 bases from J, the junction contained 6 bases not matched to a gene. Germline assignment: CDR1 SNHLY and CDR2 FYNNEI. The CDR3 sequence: CASRRGGSHEQYF. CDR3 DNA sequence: TGTGCCAGCAGACGGGGGGGATCCCACGAGCAGTACTTC.

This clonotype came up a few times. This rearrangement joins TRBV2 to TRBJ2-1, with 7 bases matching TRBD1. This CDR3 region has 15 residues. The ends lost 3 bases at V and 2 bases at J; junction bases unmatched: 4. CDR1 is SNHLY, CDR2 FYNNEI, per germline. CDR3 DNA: TGTGCCAGCAGTGACCCGGGACAGACCTACAATGAGCAGTTCTTC. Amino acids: CASSDPGQTYNEQFF.

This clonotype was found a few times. The CDR3 reads CASSVGEGNQPQHF. The CDR3 region has the DNA TGTGCCAGCAGCGTAGGGGAGGGCAATCAGCCCCAGCATTTT. J is TRBJ1-5 and V is TRBV2, with D possibly matching TRBD1 (5 bases). Germline values: CDR1 SNHLY, CDR2 FYNNEI. The CDR3 is 14 residues long. The V end lost 6 bases, the J end lost 2 bases, and 11 bases lay between the germline ends.

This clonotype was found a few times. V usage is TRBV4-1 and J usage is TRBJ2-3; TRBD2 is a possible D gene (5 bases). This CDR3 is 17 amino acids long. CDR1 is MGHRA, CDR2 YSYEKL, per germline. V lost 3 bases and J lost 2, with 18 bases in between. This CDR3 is CASSHAERAVTTDTQYF. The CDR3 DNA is TGCGCCAGCAGCCATGCGGAGAGGGCGGTAACCACAGATACGCAGTATTTT.

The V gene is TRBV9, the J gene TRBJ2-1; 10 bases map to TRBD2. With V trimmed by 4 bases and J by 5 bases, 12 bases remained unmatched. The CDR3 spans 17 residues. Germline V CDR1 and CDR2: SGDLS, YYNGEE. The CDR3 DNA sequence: TGTGCCAGCAGCCCAGGGGGAGCGGGAGGGCCCCACAATGAGCAGTTCTTC. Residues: CASSPGGAGGPHNEQFF.

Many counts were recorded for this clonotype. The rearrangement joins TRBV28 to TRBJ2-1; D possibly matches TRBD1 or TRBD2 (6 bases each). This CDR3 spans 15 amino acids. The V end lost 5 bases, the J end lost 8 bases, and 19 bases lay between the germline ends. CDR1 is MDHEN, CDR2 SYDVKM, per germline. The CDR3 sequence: CASSPLGGAGDEQFF. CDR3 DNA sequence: TGTGCCAGCAGTCCGCTGGGGGGAGCAGGGGATGAGCAGTTCTTC. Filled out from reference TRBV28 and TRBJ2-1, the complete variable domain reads DVKVTQSSRYLVKRTGEKVFLECVQDMDHENMFWYRQDPGLGLRLIYFSYDVKMKEKGDIPEGYSVSREKKERFSLILESASTNQTSMYLCASSPLGGAGDEQFFGPGTRLTVL.

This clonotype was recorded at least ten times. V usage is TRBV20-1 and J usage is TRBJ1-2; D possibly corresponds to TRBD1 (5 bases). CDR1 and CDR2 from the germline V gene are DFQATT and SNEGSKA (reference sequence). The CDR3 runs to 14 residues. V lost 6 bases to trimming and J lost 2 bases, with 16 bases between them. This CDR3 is CSAMSGAGNYGYTF. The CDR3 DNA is TGCAGTGCAATGAGCGGGGCGGGGAACTATGGCTACACCTTC.

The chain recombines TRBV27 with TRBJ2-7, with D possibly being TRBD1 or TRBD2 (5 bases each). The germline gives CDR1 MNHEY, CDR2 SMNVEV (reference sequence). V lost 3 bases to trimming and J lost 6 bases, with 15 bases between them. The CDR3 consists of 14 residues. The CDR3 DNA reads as TGTGCCAGCAGTTTGGGTTGGGGGAATCGCGAGCAGTACTTC. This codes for CASSLGWGNREQYF.